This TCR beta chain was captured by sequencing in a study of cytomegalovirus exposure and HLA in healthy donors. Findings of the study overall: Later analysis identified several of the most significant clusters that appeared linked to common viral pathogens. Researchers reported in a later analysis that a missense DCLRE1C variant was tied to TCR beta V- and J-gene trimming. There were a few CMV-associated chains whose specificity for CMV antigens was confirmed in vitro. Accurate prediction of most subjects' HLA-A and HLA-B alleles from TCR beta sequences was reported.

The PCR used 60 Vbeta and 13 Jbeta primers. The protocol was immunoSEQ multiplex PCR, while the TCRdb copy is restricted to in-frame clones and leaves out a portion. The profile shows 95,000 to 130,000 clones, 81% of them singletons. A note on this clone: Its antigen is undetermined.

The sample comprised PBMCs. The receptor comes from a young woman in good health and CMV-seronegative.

The CDR3 loop reads CASSLTGYEQYF. CDR3 in DNA: TGCGCCAGCAGCTTGACAGGGTACGAGCAGTACTTC. The chain links TRBV5-1 to TRBJ2-7; TRBD1 might be the D (6 bases). V gave up 1 base and J gave up 4 bases, with 6 bases separating them. The CDR3 length is 12 residues. Germline assignment: CDR1 SGHRS and CDR2 YFSETQ.